This TCR beta chain was recovered during a study of monozygotic twins with inflammatory bowel disease. Study conclusions and caveats: No difference in repertoire similarity was seen between concordant and discordant twins, possibly because power was limited.

The length of the CDR3 is 11 residues. Amplification used two nested PCRs: approximately 15 cycles, then around 9 cycles, on TCRalpha/TCRbeta cDNA. TCRdb re-analyzed the 5' RACE reads; it lists each CDR3 protein once, without DNA. In total, the table holds approximately 400,000 distinct CDR3 sequences. For this clonotype: Its antigen is as yet unknown.

The V and J genes are TRBV12-3 or TRBV12-4 and TRBJ2-1. The specimen was blood. This clonotype was obtained from a human donor with ulcerative colitis or Crohn's disease, or a healthy co-twin of an affected twin (not recorded which). The CDR3 protein is CASSLGAEQFF.